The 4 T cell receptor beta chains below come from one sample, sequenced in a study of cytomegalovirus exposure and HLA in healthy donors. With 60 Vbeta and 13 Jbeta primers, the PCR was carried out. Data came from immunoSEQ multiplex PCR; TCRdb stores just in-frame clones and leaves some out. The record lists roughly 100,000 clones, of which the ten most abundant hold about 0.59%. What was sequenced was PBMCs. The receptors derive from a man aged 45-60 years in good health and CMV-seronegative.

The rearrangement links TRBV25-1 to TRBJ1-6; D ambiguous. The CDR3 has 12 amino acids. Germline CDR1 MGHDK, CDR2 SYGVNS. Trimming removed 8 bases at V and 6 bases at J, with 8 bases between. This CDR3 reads CASGAPNSPLHF. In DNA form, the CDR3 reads TGTGCCAGCGGAGCACCTAATTCACCCCTCCACTTT.

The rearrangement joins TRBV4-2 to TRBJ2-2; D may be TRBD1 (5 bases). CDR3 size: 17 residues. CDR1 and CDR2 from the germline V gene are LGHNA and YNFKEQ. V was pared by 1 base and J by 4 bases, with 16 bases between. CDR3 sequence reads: CASSQGIGHPPTGELFF. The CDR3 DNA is TGTGCCAGCAGCCAAGGCATCGGACACCCACCCACCGGGGAGCTGTTTTTT.

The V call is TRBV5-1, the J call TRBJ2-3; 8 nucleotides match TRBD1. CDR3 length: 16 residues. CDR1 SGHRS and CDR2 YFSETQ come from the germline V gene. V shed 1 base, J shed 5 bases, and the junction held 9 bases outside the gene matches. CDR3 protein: CASSLLAGGGKDTQYF. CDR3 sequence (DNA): TGCGCCAGCAGCTTGTTGGCAGGGGGCGGGAAAGATACGCAGTATTTT.

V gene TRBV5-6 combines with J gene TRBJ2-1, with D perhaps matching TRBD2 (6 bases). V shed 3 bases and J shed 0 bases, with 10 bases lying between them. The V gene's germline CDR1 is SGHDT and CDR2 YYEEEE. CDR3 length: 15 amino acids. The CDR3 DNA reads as TGTGCCAGCAGCTCGGGAGACCGCTCCTACAATGAGCAGTTCTTC. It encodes CASSSGDRSYNEQFF.